The 19 T cell receptor beta chains below come from one sample, sequenced in a study of monozygotic twins with cystic fibrosis. Clones were sequenced by immunoSEQ multiplex PCR, and TCRdb holds only the in-frame ones, with some missing. The sample consists of 25,000 to 30,000 clones, 90% of them appearing once. Sequences were obtained from blood. The origin of the receptors is a girl aged 2 to 10 with cystic fibrosis.

V gene TRBV5-1 combines with J gene TRBJ1-3, with 9 positions matching TRBD1. Germline-derived CDR1 and CDR2 are SGHRS and YFSETQ. The CDR3 has 15 amino acids. V trimming: 4 bases; J trimming: 3 bases; junction bases outside the gene matches: 5. The chain's CDR3 is CASSPDRGGGNTIYF. The DNA of the CDR3 is TGCGCCAGCAGCCCGGACAGGGGAGGTGGAAACACCATATATTTT.

CDR3 loop: CAIAGGDYGYTF. CDR3 nucleotide sequence: TGTGCCATCGCAGGGGGCGACTATGGCTACACCTTC. The gene calls are TRBV7-2 and TRBJ1-2; the match to TRBD1 covers 8 bases. The CDR3 sequence is 12 residues long. Trimming at V came to 10 bases and at J to 3 bases, leaving 4 bases not matched to a gene. Germline V gene sequence: CDR1 SGHTA, CDR2 FQGNSA.

V is TRBV13 and J is TRBJ2-5; D uncertain. This CDR3 contains 13 residues. Trimming pared 1 base from V and 5 bases from J, leaving 8 bases between. Germline V CDR1 and CDR2: PRHDT, FYEKMQ (reference sequence). For the CDR3, the DNA is TGTGCCAGCAGCTTAGAGGGCTGGGAGACCCAGTACTTC. Encoded protein: CASSLEGWETQYF.

This clone was observed a handful of times. The chain carries TRBV5-1 and TRBJ2-7; 10 positions agree with TRBD1. Germline trimming cut 4 bases from V and 1 base from J; bases unmatched to any gene: 8. Germline CDR1 is SGHRS and CDR2 is YFSETQ. The CDR3 has 16 amino acids. Here the CDR3 DNA reads TGCGCCAGCAGCGTATTACCGGGACAGGGGTCCTACGAGCAGTACTTC. This gives the protein CASSVLPGQGSYEQYF.

V is TRBV30 and J is TRBJ1-6; D gene unclear. Germline CDR1 reads GTSNPN; CDR2 reads SVGIG (reference sequence). This CDR3 is built from 14 residues. V gave up 5 bases and J gave up 5 bases, with 13 bases separating them. CDR3 amino acids: CAWLPGRHNSPLHF. The CDR3 DNA reads as TGTGCCTGGCTCCCTGGCAGACATAATTCACCCCTCCACTTT.

The V gene is TRBV28, the J gene TRBJ1-2, with a tentative D call TRBD1 (6 bases). V was trimmed by 6 bases and J by 0 bases, leaving 29 bases between them. This CDR3 spans 20 amino acids. Germline V gene data show CDR1 as MDHEN and CDR2 as SYDVKM. The CDR3 DNA reads TGTGCCAGCAGAGCCCAGGGGTGGGCAGTTGGGATCCCAGCTAACTATGGCTACACCTTC. This translates into CASRAQGWAVGIPANYGYTF.

The V and J genes are TRBV19 and TRBJ1-2; D is perhaps TRBD1 (5 bases). Germline loops: CDR1 LNHDA, CDR2 SQIVND (reference sequence). V lost 5 bases to trimming and J lost 3 bases, with 10 bases between them. The CDR3 consists of 13 residues. The DNA of the CDR3 is TGTGCCAGTAGTCCCAAGGGGTACTATGGCTACACCTTC. Its translation is CASSPKGYYGYTF.

This clone has just one count. This sequence joins TRBV19 and TRBJ2-1, with TRBD1 matching over 7 bases. The germline gives CDR1 LNHDA, CDR2 SQIVND (reference sequence). V trimming: 5 bases; J trimming: 2 bases; junction bases outside the gene matches: 12. The CDR3 is made up of 17 amino acids. CDR3 sequence reads: CASSFTPQGLTYNEQFF. The CDR3 nucleotides read TGTGCCAGTAGTTTTACCCCACAGGGGCTTACCTACAATGAGCAGTTCTTC.

The chain couples TRBV6-5 to TRBJ1-5; D unclear. Per the germline V gene, CDR1 is MNHEY and CDR2 is SVGAGI. The CDR3 totals 13 residues. V lost 4 bases and J lost 2, with 6 bases in between. The chain's CDR3 is CASSLVRNQPQHF. The CDR3 coding sequence is TGTGCCAGCAGTTTGGTCCGCAATCAGCCCCAGCATTTT.

This clone was detected once. V and J are TRBV6-6 and TRBJ2-7; 7 bases align to TRBD1. The CDR3 spans 15 residues. V lost 6 bases and J lost 12; bases outside the gene matches: 20. Germline loops: CDR1 MNHNY, CDR2 SVGAGI (reference sequence). The chain's CDR3 is CASSTTTSGQVITYF. CDR3 bases: TGTGCCAGCAGCACCACAACGTCAGGACAGGTCATTACGTACTTC.

This rearrangement joins TRBV7-2 to TRBJ2-3; D gene uncertain. The germline CDR1 and CDR2 sequences are SGHTA and FQGNSA. Trimming stripped 0 bases from V and 0 bases from J, with 4 bases between. The CDR3 length is 14 residues. CDR3 residues: CASSLAGSTDTQYF. The DNA of the CDR3 is TGTGCCAGCAGCTTAGCGGGGAGCACAGATACGCAGTATTTT.

The V gene is TRBV6-5, the J gene TRBJ1-3; D is undetermined. CDR3 size: 15 residues. V gave up 2 bases and J gave up 0 bases, with 8 bases separating them. The germline gives CDR1 MNHEY, CDR2 SVGAGI. The CDR3 region has the DNA TGTGCCAGCAGTTACGCAGCAACCTCTGGAAACACCATATATTTT. Encoded protein: CASSYAATSGNTIYF.

The CDR3 region is CASSVDAGGLARETQYF. DNA of the CDR3: TGTGCCAGCAGCGTCGACGCGGGGGGGCTGGCTCGGGAGACCCAGTACTTC. V and J are TRBV9 and TRBJ2-5; 9 positions match TRBD2. V shed 2 bases and J 5 bases; nucleotides not matched to a gene: 13. The CDR3 is 17 residues long. Germline assignment: CDR1 SGDLS and CDR2 YYNGEE. Supplemented by reference TRBV9 and TRBJ2-5, the full variable domain reads DSGVTQTPKHLITATGQRVTLRCSPRSGDLSVYWYQQSLDQGLQFLIQYYNGEERAKGNILERFSAQQFPDLHSELNLSSLELGDSALYFCASSVDAGGLARETQYFGPGTRLLVL.

This chain links TRBV6-6 with TRBJ1-2; 8 bases map to TRBD1. CDR3 size: 15 residues. Per the germline V gene, CDR1 is MNHNY and CDR2 is SVGAGI (reference sequence). The V segment lost 5 bases and the J segment 7 bases; nucleotides outside the gene matches: 12. CDR3 in DNA: TGTGCCAGCAGTCGCCGACAGGGGATGGAATTTGGCTACACCTTC. This sequence encodes CASSRRQGMEFGYTF.

The chain joins TRBV5-1 to TRBJ1-2, with 10 positions matching TRBD1. The V segment lost 4 bases and the J segment 6 bases; nucleotides outside the gene matches: 15. The CDR3 is 17 residues long. Germline-derived CDR1 and CDR2 are SGHRS and YFSETQ. CDR3: CASSGRQGAPGGHGYTF. As DNA, the CDR3 is TGCGCCAGCAGCGGGCGACAGGGGGCTCCAGGTGGGCATGGCTACACCTTC.

In this sample, this clone turned up a few times. The chain couples TRBV20-1 to TRBJ1-6; D is undetermined. There are 11 residues in the CDR3. Germline loops: CDR1 DFQATT, CDR2 SNEGSKA (reference sequence). V lost 3 bases, J lost 14 bases, and 11 bases lay in between. The CDR3 spells CSASPVIALHF. In nucleotides, the CDR3 is TGCAGTGCTAGTCCCGTAATAGCCCTCCACTTT.

V is TRBV19 and J is TRBJ2-7, with a possible D match to TRBD1 (6 bases). V lost 1 base and J lost 3, with 10 bases in between. Germline loops: CDR1 LNHDA, CDR2 SQIVND (reference sequence). The CDR3 length is 14 residues. CDR3 nucleotides: TGTGCCAGTAGTATAGCACCACAGGGCTACGAGCAGTACTTC. Protein: CASSIAPQGYEQYF.

The chain joins TRBV15 to TRBJ2-4; weak D call: TRBD2 (7 bases). Per the germline V gene, CDR1 is LNHNV and CDR2 is YYDKDF (reference sequence). The CDR3 sequence is 15 residues long. The V gene lost 6 bases and the J gene lost 1 base, with 13 bases spanning the gap. The DNA for the CDR3 is TGTGCCACCAGTATACGGGGGGCGGCCAAAAACATTCAGTACTTC. It is translated as CATSIRGAAKNIQYF.

As regards this clone: The junction and the germline gene differ at one end; a read error may be behind it. The chain joins TRBV20-1 to TRBJ1-6; a possible D gene is TRBD1 (6 bases). CDR3 length: 10 amino acids. Germline loops: CDR1 DFQATT, CDR2 SNEGSKA (reference sequence). The chain's CDR3 is CSAGDISSNF. In DNA form, the CDR3 reads TGCAGTGCAGGGGACATCTCCTCCAACTTT.